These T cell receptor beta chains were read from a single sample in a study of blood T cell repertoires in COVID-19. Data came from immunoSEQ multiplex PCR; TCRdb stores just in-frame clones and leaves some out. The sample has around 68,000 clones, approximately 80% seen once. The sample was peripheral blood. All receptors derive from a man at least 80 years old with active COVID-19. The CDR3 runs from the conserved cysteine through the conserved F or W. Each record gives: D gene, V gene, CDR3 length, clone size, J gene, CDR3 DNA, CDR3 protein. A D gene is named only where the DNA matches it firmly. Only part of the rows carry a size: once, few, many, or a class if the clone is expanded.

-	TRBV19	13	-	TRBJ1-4	TGTGCCAGTACGAGGGCCCCTAATGAAAAACTGTTTTTT	CASTRAPNEKLFF
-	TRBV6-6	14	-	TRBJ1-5	TGTGCCAGCAGTTACTTACAGGGTTATCAGCCCCAGCATTTT	CASSYLQGYQPQHF
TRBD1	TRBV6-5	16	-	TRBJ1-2	TGTGCCAGCAGTTCCACTGGACAGGGAACTTACTATGGCTACACCTTC	CASSSTGQGTYYGYTF
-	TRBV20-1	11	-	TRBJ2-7	TGCAGTGCTAGCTACCACCGCGAGCAGTACTTC	CSASYHREQYF
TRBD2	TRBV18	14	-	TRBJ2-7	TGTGCCAGCTCACGAGTCGGGACTAGCAGCGAGCAGTACTTC	CASSRVGTSSEQYF
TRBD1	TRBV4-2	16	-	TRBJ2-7	TGTGCCAGCAGCCAAGTTTTGGGACAGGGATCCTACGAGCAGTACTTC	CASSQVLGQGSYEQYF
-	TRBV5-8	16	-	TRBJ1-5	TGTGCCTCGACCCCTAACGGGAGAGGCAGCAATCAGCCCCAGCATTTT	CASTPNGRGSNQPQHF
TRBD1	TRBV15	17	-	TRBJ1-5	TGTGCCACCAGCAGAGTATTCGTCAGACAGGGAGATCAGCCCCAGCATTTT	CATSRVFVRQGDQPQHF
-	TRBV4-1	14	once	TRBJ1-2	TGCGCCAGCAGCCAAGCTACAGGGATGGGAGGCTACACCTTC	CASSQATGMGGYTF
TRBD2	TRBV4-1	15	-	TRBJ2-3	TGCGCCAGCAGCGCTAGCGGGAGTGGCACAGATACGCAGTATTTT	CASSASGSGTDTQYF
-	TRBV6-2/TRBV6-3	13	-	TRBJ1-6	TGTGCCAGCAGTTACACGGGAAATTCACCCCTCCACTTT	CASSYTGNSPLHF
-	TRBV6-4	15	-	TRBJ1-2	TGTGCCAGCCGGTCTTCGCTCTCGAGGGTATATGGCTACACCTTC	CASRSSLSRVYGYTF
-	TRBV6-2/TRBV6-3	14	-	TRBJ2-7	TGTGCCAGCAGTTATACCCGGGGGAGGCACGAGCAGTACTTC	CASSYTRGRHEQYF
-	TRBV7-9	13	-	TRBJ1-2	TGTGCCAGCAGCTTAGATCTGGCAAAGCGGAACACCTTC	CASSLDLAKRNTF
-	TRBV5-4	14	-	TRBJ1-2	TGTGCCAGCAGCCCCCTCGTTGCTAACTATGGCTACACCTTC	CASSPLVANYGYTF
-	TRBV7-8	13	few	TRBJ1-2	TGTGCCAGCAGCTTAAGGCAGGGTTGGGGCTACACCTTC	CASSLRQGWGYTF
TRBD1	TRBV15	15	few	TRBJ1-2	TGTGCCACCAGCAGAGATCGGACAGGCCACTATGGCTACACCTTC	CATSRDRTGHYGYTF
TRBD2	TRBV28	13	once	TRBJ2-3	TGTGCCAGCAGTTCGGGGAGGGCAGATACGCAGTATTTT	CASSSGRADTQYF
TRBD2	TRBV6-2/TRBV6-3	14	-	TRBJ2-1	TGTGCCAGCAGCAGCGGGGGGGGCAACACCCTCCTGTTCTTC	CASSSGGGNTLLFF
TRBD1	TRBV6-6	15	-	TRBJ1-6	TGTGCCAGCAGCCAGGGGGCCTCTTATAATTCACCCCTCCACTTT	CASSQGASYNSPLHF
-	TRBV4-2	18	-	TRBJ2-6	TGTGCCAGCAGCCAAGATGGGACATCGCCCTCTGGGGCCAACGTCCTGACTTTC	CASSQDGTSPSGANVLTF
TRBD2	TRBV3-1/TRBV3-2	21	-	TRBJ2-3	TGTGCCAGCAGCCAAGATGCTCATTTAAGTGACGAGCGGGAGAGGACAGATACGCAGTATTTT	CASSQDAHLSDERERTDTQYF
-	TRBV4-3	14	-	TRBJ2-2	TGCGCCAGCAGCCAAGGTCATAACACCGGGGAGCTGTTTTTT	CASSQGHNTGELFF
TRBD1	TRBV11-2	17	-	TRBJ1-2	TGTGCCAGCAGCTCGCCTAGTGGAGACAGGGCCCTCTATGGCTACACCTTC	CASSSPSGDRALYGYTF
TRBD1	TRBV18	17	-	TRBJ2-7	TGTGCCAGCTCACCAGGCGCGGGTATGCAGGGGGTATACGAGCAGTACTTC	CASSPGAGMQGVYEQYF
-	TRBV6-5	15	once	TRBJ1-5	TGTGCCAGCAGTTTTGCGGGGGCTGGCAATCAGCCCCAGCATTTT	CASSFAGAGNQPQHF
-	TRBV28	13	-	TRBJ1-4	TGTGCCAGCAGTTTCGACTGGGATGAAAAACTGTTTTTT	CASSFDWDEKLFF
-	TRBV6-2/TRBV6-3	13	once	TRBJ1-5	TGTGCCAGCAGTGATAACCGAGATCAGCCCCAGCATTTT	CASSDNRDQPQHF
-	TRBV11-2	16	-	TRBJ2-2	TGTGCCAGCAGCCAGCGGACAGCTAGCAACACCGGGGAGCTGTTTTTT	CASSQRTASNTGELFF
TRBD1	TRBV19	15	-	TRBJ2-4	TGTGCCAGTAGTCGTGACAGGGACACCAAAAACATTCAGTACTTC	CASSRDRDTKNIQYF
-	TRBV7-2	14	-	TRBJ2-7	TGTGCCAGCAGGAAGTTGGGGGGAGTTTACGAGCAGTACTTC	CASRKLGGVYEQYF
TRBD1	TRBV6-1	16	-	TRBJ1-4	TGTGCCAGCAGTGAGAGGAGGGCAGGGGGATACGAAAAACTGTTTTTT	CASSERRAGGYEKLFF
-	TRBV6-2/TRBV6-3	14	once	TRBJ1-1	TGTGCCAGCAGTTACTCGGCGGAAAACACTGAAGCTTTCTTT	CASSYSAENTEAFF
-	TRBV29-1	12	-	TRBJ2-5	TGCAGCGTTGTTTCGGGCCAAGAGACCCAGTACTTC	CSVVSGQETQYF
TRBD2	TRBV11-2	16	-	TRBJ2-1	TGTGCCAGCAGCTTAGGAGGAGCGGGGGGGTACAATGAGCAGTTCTTC	CASSLGGAGGYNEQFF
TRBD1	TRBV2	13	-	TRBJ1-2	TGTGCCAGCAAGCTACAGGGGGCAGGTGACTACACCTTC	CASKLQGAGDYTF
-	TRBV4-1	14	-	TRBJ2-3	TGCGCCAGCAGCCAAGCCCCGAGGACAGATACGCAGTATTTT	CASSQAPRTDTQYF
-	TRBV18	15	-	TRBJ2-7	TGTGCCAGCTCACCGAAAGGAGGGGTGACCTACGAGCAGTACTTC	CASSPKGGVTYEQYF
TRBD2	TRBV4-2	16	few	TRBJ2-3	TGTGCCAGCAGCCAGGGACTAGCGGGAGGCACAGATACGCAGTATTTT	CASSQGLAGGTDTQYF
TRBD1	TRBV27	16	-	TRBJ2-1	TGTGCCAGCAGTTCTAGACAGGGTTTCTCCTACAATGAGCAGTTCTTC	CASSSRQGFSYNEQFF
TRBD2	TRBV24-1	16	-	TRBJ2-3	TGTGCCACCAGTGATTCCAGCGGGGTCCGCACAGATACGCAGTATTTT	CATSDSSGVRTDTQYF
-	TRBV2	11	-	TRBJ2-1	TGTGCCAGCACCCCCCGACTCGAGCAGTTCTTC	CASTPRLEQFF
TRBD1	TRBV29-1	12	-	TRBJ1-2	TGCAGCGTTGAACCACAGGGGTATGGCTACACCTTC	CSVEPQGYGYTF
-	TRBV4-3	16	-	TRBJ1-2	TGCGCCAGCAGCCAAGATCGCGGTGGGCGGGCGTATGGCTACACCTTC	CASSQDRGGRAYGYTF
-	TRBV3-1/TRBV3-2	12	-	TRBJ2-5	TGTGCCAGCAGGGACAATCAAGAGACCCAGTACTTC	CASRDNQETQYF
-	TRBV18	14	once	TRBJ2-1	TGTGCCAGCTCCCAGAGGAGGGATCGCAATGAGCAGTTCTTC	CASSQRRDRNEQFF
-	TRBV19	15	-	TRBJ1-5	TGTGCCAGTAGAATTGGCGGAATAGACAATCAGCCCCAGCATTTT	CASRIGGIDNQPQHF
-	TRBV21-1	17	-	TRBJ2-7	TGTGCCAGCAGCAAACCCGGCCGAAGCGGGATCAGTTACGAGCAGTACTTC	CASSKPGRSGISYEQYF
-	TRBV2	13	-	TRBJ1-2	TGTGCCAGCGAGACACAATCTAACTATGGCTACACCTTC	CASETQSNYGYTF